Only a few counts were recorded for the clone carrying this T cell receptor beta chain. As it was prepared, the TCRbeta library received unique molecular identifiers. TCRdb re-called the PCR reads through MiXCR, storing one row per CDR3 protein. The sample gives 400,000 to 500,000 distinct CDR3 sequences, approximately 10% of which show up once; nearly 5.5% is in the top ten. This sample is drawn from a study of T-cell reconstitution after alpha-beta-depleted transplantation in children. The length of the CDR3 is 17 residues. Germline-derived CDR1 and CDR2 are SGHDT and YYEEEE. V lost 2 bases, J lost 0 bases, and 15 bases lay in between.

The chain combines TRBV5-6 with TRBJ2-1, with a possible D match to TRBD1 (6 bases). The receptor's source is a human donor who donated a stem cell graft to a child with acute myeloid leukemia. Sample: PBMCs from the stem cell graft donor, taken from the stem cell graft. CDR3 sequence (DNA): TGTGCCAGCAGCTTCCCGACAGGTCCGAGCTCCTACAATGAGCAGTTCTTC. It yields the protein CASSFPTGPSSYNEQFF.